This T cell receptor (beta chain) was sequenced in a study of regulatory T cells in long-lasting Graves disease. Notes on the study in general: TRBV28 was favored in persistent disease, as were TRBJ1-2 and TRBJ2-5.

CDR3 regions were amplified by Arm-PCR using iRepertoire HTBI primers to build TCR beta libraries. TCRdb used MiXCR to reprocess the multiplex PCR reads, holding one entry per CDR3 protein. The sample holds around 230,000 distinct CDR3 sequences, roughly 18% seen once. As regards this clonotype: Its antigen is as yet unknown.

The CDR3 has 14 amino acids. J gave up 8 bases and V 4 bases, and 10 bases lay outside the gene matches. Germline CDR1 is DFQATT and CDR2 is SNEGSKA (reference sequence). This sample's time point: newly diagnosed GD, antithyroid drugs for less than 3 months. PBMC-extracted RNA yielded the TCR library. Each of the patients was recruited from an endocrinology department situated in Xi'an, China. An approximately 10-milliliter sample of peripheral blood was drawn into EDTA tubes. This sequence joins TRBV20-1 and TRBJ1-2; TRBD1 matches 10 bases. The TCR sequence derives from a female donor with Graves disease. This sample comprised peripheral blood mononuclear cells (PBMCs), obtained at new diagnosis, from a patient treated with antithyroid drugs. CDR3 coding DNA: TGCAGTGCTATCCGGGACAGGGGCTCTGGAGGCTACACCTTC. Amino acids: CSAIRDRGSGGYTF.